One T cell receptor beta chain is described in this entry. In the original workflow: Estimated nucleated cell counts came from reference gene primer amplification. Only in-frame clones appear in the TCRdb table, and some are missing; sequencing was by immunoSEQ multiplex PCR. That table supplies the V and J calls and clone size; D and trimming were determined from the DNA. The sample lists a few hundred thousand clones, roughly 90% occurring once. The entry originates in a study of blood T cell repertoires in COVID-19. Study information: The study drew acute and convalescent COVID-19 samples from the United States, Italy and Spain.

V shed 4 bases and J shed 0 bases, with 9 bases lying between them. The germline V gene encodes CDR1 SGHDN and CDR2 FVKESK. The CDR3 extends over 14 amino acids. The source material was peripheral blood. The chain uses TRBV14 and TRBJ1-1; D is undetermined. This sequence originates from a woman in her twenties or thirties with COVID-19, enrolled during active disease. In DNA, the CDR3 is TGTGCCAGCAGCCGTAGCAGCATGAACACTGAAGCTTTCTTT. Its protein product is CASSRSSMNTEAFF.